The 17 T cell receptor beta chains in this list originate from one sample, sequenced in a study of metastatic and nonmetastatic thyroid tumors. TCRdb re-clonotyped the PCR reads through MiXCR. The sample shows 7,000 or so clones, around 30% of them seen only once. Treatment of any kind had been given to no patient before thyroid surgery. Source material: adjacent normal tissue. Receptor source: a female donor with papillary thyroid cancer or a benign thyroid nodule (not recorded which). Some clones in this sample may be carry-over from other donors' samples.

This clone was seen only a few times. The chain employs TRBV2 and TRBJ2-7; the D gene is possibly TRBD2 (6 bases). Between the trimmed V and J ends, which lost 6 bases and 2 bases, there was a span of 14 bases. CDR3 length: 14 amino acids. Per germline, CDR1 SNHLY and CDR2 FYNNEI. The CDR3 protein is CASRAGTFPYEQYF. The DNA of the CDR3 is TGTGCCAGCAGGGCCGGGACTTTCCCCTACGAGCAGTACTTC.

The V call is TRBV6-1, the J call TRBJ2-7, with TRBD1 matching 9 bases. CDR1 and CDR2 (germline): MNHNS, SASEGT. V gave up 6 bases and J gave up 5 bases; unmatched junction bases: 5. The CDR3 is 13 amino acids. The CDR3 loop reads CASSRDRVNEQYF. The CDR3 nucleotides are TGTGCCAGCAGCCGGGACAGGGTGAACGAGCAGTACTTC.

In nucleotides, the CDR3 is TGTGCCAGCCTCAGAGAAGAGAACTATGGCTACACCTTC. Residues: CASLREENYGYTF. The chain recombines TRBV6-2 or TRBV6-3 with TRBJ1-2; no clear D. V lost 8 bases and J lost 2, with 12 bases in between. Germline V gene data show CDR1 as MNHEY and CDR2 as SVGEGT. CDR3 length equals 13 residues.

The CDR3 reads CASSHRQNTEAFF. CDR3 nucleotides: TGCGCCAGCAGCCATCGTCAGAACACTGAAGCTTTCTTT. The rearrangement links TRBV4-1 to TRBJ1-1; D is undetermined. CDR1 and CDR2 from the germline V gene are MGHRA and YSYEKL. The V end was cut by 3 bases, the J end by 1 base, with 6 bases between. The CDR3 is 13 residues long.

The V call is TRBV6-2 or TRBV6-3, the J call TRBJ2-7; 10 bases are shared with TRBD2. V lost 6 bases to trimming and J lost 3 bases; unmatched junction nucleotides: 5. The CDR3 sequence is 14 residues long. The V gene's germline CDR1 is MNHEY and CDR2 SVGEGT. CDR3 residues: CASRPLAGVYEQYF. The CDR3 bases are TGTGCCAGCAGGCCGCTAGCGGGAGTCTACGAGCAGTACTTC.

This clone appeared a few times. This chain uses TRBV6-2 or TRBV6-3 with TRBJ1-2, with D perhaps matching TRBD1 (5 bases). Germline CDR1 reads MNHEY; CDR2 reads SVGEGT. With 2 bases removed from V and 8 bases from J, the gap between germline ends came to 18 bases. The CDR3 totals 15 residues. In DNA, the CDR3 is TGTGCCAGCAGTTACCAAACCCTTGGGGGGAGCGGCTACACCTTC. As protein: CASSYQTLGGSGYTF.

This clone was detected only a few times. Its ends do not fully match the called genes, so a read error is possible. CDR3 DNA sequence: TGTGCCAGCAGCCAGAGGACTGGGTCCGGGGAGCCGTTTTTT. Translating it yields CASSQRTGSGEPFF. This rearrangement joins TRBV3-1 to TRBJ2-2; possible D gene TRBD2, 5 bases. Per the germline V gene, CDR1 is LGHDT and CDR2 is YNNKEL (reference sequence). This CDR3 is 14 amino acids long. Full variable domain (remainder filled in from reference TRBV3-1 and TRBJ2-2): DTAVSQTPKYLVTQMGNDKSIKCEQNLGHDTMYWYKQDSKKFLKIMFSYNNKELIINETVPNRFSPKSPDKAHLNLHINSLELGDSAVYFCASSQRTGSGEPFFGEGSRLTVL.

The table lists this clone with many counts. The rearrangement links TRBV12-3 or TRBV12-4 to TRBJ2-3; TRBD2 agrees at 9 bases. After removal of 6 bases from V and 5 bases from J, the junction contained 6 bases not matched to a gene. The CDR3 spans 14 residues. The CDR3 is CASRAGGPVDTQYF. As DNA, the CDR3 is TGTGCCAGCAGGGCGGGAGGGCCGGTAGATACGCAGTATTTT.

In the case of this clone: The conserved closing phenylalanine or tryptophan is absent in this CDR3, likely reflecting a read error. V is TRBV11-1 and J is TRBJ2-3; 8 bases are a match to TRBD2. V lost 3 bases and J lost 2; bases outside the gene matches: 4. This CDR3 is 15 amino acids long. Germline loops: CDR1 SGHAT, CDR2 FQDESV (reference sequence). Here the CDR3 reads CASSLSGRDTDTQYS. CDR3 nucleotides: TGTGCCAGCAGCTTGAGCGGGAGAGACACAGATACGCAGTATTCT.

This clone was seen only a few times. The genes are TRBV6-6 and TRBJ2-2; D is unresolved. CDR3 size: 14 residues. From germline, CDR1 is MNHNY and CDR2 SVGAGI (reference sequence). Trimming removed 5 bases at V and 2 bases at J, with 9 bases between. CDR3 DNA sequence: TGTGCCAGCAGTGCCCAGCCTAACACCGGGGAGCTGTTTTTT. Protein: CASSAQPNTGELFF.

The chain carries TRBV20-1 and TRBJ1-5, with 7 bases aligning to TRBD1. Germline lookup yields CDR1 DFQATT and CDR2 SNEGSKA (reference sequence). This CDR3 region has 15 residues. V trimming: 6 bases; J trimming: 4 bases; junction bases outside the gene matches: 12. The CDR3 bases are TGCAGTGCGGTTAGACAGGGAGAATTGAATCAGCCCCAGCATTTT. Its protein is CSAVRQGELNQPQHF.

Sample share makes this clone medium-sized (0.01 to 0.1%). This rearrangement joins TRBV28 to TRBJ2-7, with TRBD2 identical over 12 bases. The ends lost 4 bases at V and 7 bases at J; junction bases unmatched: 14. The CDR3 is 17 residues long. Germline V CDR1 and CDR2: MDHEN, SYDVKM. CDR3 bases: TGTGCCAGCAGTTCGGAACCTAGCGGGGGGGCGTTCGGGGAGCAGTACTTC. Its protein is CASSSEPSGGAFGEQYF.

This clone counts as large. The chain recombines TRBV6-5 with TRBJ1-6; D call uncertain. Per germline, CDR1 MNHEY and CDR2 SVGAGI. V lost 0 bases, J lost 0 bases, and 12 bases lay in between. This CDR3 comprises 18 residues. In nucleotides, the CDR3 is TGTGCCAGCAGTTACTCGAGTCCCAGGAGCTCCTATAATTCACCCCTCCACTTT. Translating gives CASSYSSPRSSYNSPLHF.

The chain joins TRBV5-1 to TRBJ1-1; D perhaps matches TRBD1 (5 bases). Germline CDR1 SGHRS, CDR2 YFSETQ. Trimming removed 1 base from V and 14 bases from J, with 15 bases in between. The CDR3 consists of 12 residues. CDR3 sequence (DNA): TGCGCCAGCAGCTTGCTTGGCGGGGGGAAATTCTTT. As protein: CASSLLGGGKFF.

In its sample, this clone was seen once. The CDR3 DNA reads TGTGCCAGCAGCCCCAGGGGTAGCGGGGGAGGGCCCTACAATGAGCAGTTCTTC. Amino acids: CASSPRGSGGGPYNEQFF. V gene TRBV11-2 combines with J gene TRBJ2-1, with 9 bases matching TRBD2. The germline CDR1 and CDR2 sequences are SGHAT and FQNNGV. V gave up 5 bases and J gave up 2 bases; unmatched junction bases: 13. The CDR3 has 18 residues.

The CDR3 is CASSQTGWEQYF. The CDR3 nucleotides read TGTGCCAGCAGCCAGACTGGCTGGGAGCAGTACTTC. The chain employs TRBV3-1 and TRBJ2-7; the D is unclear. Trimming took 3 bases from V and 7 from J, leaving 10 bases between them. This CDR3 is built from 12 residues. Germline assignment: CDR1 LGHDT and CDR2 YNNKEL (reference sequence).

The J gene is TRBJ1-2, the V gene TRBV28; D unclear. This CDR3 is 15 amino acids long. Trimming stripped 1 base from V and 7 bases from J, with 16 bases between. Germline CDR1 reads MDHEN; CDR2 reads SYDVKM. CDR3 in DNA: TGTGCCAGCAGTTTATACAGCGCAGACCGGCGTGGCTACACCTTC. It yields the protein CASSLYSADRRGYTF.